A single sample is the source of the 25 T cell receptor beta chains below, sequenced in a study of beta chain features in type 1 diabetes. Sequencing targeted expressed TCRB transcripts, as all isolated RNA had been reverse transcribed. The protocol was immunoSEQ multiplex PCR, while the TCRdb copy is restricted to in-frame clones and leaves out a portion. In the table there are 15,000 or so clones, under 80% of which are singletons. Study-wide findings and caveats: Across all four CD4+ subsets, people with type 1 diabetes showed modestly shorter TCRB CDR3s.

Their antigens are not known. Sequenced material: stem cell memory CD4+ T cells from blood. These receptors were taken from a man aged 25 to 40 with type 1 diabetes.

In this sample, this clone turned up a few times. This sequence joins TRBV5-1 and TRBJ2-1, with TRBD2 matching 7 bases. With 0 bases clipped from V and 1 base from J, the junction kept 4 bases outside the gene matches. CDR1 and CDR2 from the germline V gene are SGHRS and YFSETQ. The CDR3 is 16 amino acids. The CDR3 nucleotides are TGCGCCAGCAGCTTGGCCGCGGGGGTTTCCTACAATGAGCAGTTCTTC. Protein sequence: CASSLAAGVSYNEQFF.

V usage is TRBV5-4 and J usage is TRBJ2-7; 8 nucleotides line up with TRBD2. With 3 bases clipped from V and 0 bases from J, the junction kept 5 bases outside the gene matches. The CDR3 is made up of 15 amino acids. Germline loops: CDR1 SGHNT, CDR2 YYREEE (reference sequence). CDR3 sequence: CASSYGGGNSYEQYF. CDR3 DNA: TGTGCCAGCAGCTATGGCGGGGGGAACTCCTACGAGCAGTACTTC.

The DNA for the CDR3 is TGTGCCAGCATGAGGCAGGGAAGCTCCTACGAGCAGTACTTC. Encoded protein: CASMRQGSSYEQYF. V gene TRBV6-1 combines with J gene TRBJ2-7; TRBD1 is a possible D gene (5 bases). V gave up 7 bases and J gave up 0 bases, with 13 bases separating them. CDR1 and CDR2 (germline): MNHNS, SASEGT. This CDR3 is built from 14 residues.

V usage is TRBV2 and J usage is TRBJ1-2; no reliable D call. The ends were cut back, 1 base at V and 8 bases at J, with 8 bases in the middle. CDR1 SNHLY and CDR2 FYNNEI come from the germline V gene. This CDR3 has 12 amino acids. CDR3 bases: TGTGCCAGCAGTGAAGGTCAGCGGGGCTACACCTTC. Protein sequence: CASSEGQRGYTF.

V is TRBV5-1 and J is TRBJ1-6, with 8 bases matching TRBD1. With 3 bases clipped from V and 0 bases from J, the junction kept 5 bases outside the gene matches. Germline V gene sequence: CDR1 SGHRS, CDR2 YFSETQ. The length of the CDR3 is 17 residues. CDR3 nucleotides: TGCGCCAGCAGCTCGGGACAGGCGGGCTCCTATAATTCACCCCTCCACTTT. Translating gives CASSSGQAGSYNSPLHF.

CDR3 protein: CASRAGTGSSYNEQFF. Written as DNA, the CDR3 is TGTGCCAGCAGGGCCGGGACAGGGAGCTCCTACAATGAGCAGTTCTTC. The chain recombines TRBV6-6 with TRBJ2-1, with 9 nucleotides matching TRBD1. The germline CDR1 and CDR2 sequences are MNHNY and SVGAGI (reference sequence). The CDR3 has 16 residues. The junction had 6 bases not matched to a gene; V was cut back by 6 bases and J by 0 bases.

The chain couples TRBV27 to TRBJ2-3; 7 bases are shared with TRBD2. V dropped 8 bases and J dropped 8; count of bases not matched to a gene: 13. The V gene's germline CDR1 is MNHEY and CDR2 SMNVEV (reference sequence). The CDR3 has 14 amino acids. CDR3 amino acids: CASPGLPALCTQYF. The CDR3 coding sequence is TGTGCCAGCCCGGGACTACCCGCCTTGTGTACGCAGTATTTT.

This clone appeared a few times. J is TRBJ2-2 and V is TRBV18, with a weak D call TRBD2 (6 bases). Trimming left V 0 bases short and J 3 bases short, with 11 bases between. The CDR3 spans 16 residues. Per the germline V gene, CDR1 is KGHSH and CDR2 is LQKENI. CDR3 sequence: CASSPPSSVDTGELFF. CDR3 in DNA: TGTGCCAGCTCACCACCGTCTAGCGTCGACACCGGGGAGCTGTTTTTT.

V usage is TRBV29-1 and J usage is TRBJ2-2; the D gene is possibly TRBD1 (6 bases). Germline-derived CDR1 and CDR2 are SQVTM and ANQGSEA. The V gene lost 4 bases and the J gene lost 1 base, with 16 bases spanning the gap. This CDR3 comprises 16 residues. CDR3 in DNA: TGCAGCGTTGGCCTTCGGGACACCCAGAACACCGGGGAGCTGTTTTTT. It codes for CSVGLRDTQNTGELFF.

The CDR3: CASSAVAGGDTQYF. CDR3 coding DNA: TGTGCCAGCAGCGCGGTGGCGGGGGGAGATACGCAGTATTTT. The V call is TRBV9, the J call TRBJ2-3, with TRBD2 identical over 8 bases. The CDR3 covers 14 residues. Trimming removed 3 bases from V and 5 bases from J; junction bases left unmatched: 5. The V gene's germline CDR1 is SGDLS and CDR2 YYNGEE.

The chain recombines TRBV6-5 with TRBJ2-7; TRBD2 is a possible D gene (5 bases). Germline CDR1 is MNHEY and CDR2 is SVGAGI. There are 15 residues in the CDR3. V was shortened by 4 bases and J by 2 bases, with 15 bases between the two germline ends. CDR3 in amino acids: CASSSYSSGAYEQYF. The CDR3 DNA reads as TGTGCCAGCAGTTCCTACTCGTCCGGGGCCTACGAGCAGTACTTC.

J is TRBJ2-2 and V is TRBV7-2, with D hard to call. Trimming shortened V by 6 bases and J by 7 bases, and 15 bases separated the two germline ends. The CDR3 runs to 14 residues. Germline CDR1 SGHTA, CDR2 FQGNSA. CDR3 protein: CASRRDNRLGELFF. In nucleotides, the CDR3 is TGTGCCAGCAGACGAGACAACCGCCTCGGGGAGCTGTTTTTT.

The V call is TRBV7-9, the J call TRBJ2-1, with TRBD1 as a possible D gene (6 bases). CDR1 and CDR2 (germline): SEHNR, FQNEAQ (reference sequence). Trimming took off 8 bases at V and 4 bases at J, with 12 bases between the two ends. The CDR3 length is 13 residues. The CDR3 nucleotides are TGTGCCAGCCGACGGGACACTTACAATGAGCAGTTCTTC. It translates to CASRRDTYNEQFF.

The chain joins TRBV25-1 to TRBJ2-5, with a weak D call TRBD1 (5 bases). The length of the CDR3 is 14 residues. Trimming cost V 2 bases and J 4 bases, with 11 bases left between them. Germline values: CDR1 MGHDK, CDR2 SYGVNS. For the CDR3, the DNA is TGTGCCAGCAGTGAAAACAGGTTGGGAGAGACCCAGTACTTC. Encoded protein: CASSENRLGETQYF.

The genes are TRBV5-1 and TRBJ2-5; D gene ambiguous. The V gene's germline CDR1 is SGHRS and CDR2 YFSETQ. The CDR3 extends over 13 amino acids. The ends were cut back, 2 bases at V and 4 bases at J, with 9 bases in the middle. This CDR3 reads CASSFGVGETQYF. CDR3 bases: TGCGCCAGCAGCTTCGGAGTGGGAGAGACCCAGTACTTC.

This chain's CDR3 is CSGARDRVITEAFF. The CDR3 DNA follows: TGCAGCGGGGCAAGGGACAGGGTCATCACTGAAGCTTTCTTT. J is TRBJ1-1 and V is TRBV29-1, with 9 bases fitting TRBD1. The trim removed 7 bases at V and 4 bases at J, leaving 10 bases unmatched. This CDR3 comprises 14 residues. Germline V gene sequence: CDR1 SQVTM, CDR2 ANQGSEA.

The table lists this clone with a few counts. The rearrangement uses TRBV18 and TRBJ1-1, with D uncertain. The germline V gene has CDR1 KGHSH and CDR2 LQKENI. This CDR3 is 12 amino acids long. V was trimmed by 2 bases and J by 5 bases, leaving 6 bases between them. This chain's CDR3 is CASSPGRTEAFF. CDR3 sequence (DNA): TGTGCCAGCTCACCAGGGAGGACTGAAGCTTTCTTT.

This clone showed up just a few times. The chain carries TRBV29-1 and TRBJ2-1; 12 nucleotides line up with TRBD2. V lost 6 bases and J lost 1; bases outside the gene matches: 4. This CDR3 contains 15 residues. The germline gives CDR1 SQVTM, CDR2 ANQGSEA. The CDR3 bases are TGCAGCGTACAGACTAGCGGGGGTTCCTACAATGAGCAGTTCTTC. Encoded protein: CSVQTSGGSYNEQFF.

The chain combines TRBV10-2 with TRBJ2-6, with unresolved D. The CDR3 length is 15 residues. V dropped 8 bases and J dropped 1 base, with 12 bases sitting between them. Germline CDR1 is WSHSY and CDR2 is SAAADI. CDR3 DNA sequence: TGCGCCAGCTCATTTGCGCTGTCTGGGGCCAACGTCCTGACTTTC. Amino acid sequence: CASSFALSGANVLTF.

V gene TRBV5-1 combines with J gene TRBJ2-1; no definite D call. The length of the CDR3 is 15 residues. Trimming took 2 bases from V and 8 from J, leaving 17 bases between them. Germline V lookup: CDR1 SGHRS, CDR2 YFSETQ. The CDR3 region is CASSFPRLNVDEQFF. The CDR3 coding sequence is TGCGCCAGCAGCTTCCCCAGGCTAAACGTCGATGAGCAGTTCTTC.

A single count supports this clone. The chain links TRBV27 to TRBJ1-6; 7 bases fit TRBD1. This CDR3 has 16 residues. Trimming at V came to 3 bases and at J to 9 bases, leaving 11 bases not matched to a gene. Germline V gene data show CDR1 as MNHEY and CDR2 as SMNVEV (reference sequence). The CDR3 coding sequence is TGTGCCAGCAGTTTGCGTCAGACAGGGTTTAGTTCACCCCTCCACTTT. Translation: CASSLRQTGFSSPLHF.

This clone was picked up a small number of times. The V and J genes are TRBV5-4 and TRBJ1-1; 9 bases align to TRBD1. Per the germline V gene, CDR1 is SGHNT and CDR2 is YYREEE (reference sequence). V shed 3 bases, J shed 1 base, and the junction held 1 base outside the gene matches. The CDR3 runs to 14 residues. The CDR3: CASSSQGANTEAFF. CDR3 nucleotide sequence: TGTGCCAGCAGCTCACAGGGGGCGAACACTGAAGCTTTCTTT.

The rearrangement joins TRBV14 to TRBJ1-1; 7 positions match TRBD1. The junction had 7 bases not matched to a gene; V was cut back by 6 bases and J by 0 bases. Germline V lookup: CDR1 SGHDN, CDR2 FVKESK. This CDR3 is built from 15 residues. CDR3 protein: CASRPQGRVNTEAFF. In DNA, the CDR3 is TGTGCCAGCAGACCACAGGGGCGCGTGAACACTGAAGCTTTCTTT.

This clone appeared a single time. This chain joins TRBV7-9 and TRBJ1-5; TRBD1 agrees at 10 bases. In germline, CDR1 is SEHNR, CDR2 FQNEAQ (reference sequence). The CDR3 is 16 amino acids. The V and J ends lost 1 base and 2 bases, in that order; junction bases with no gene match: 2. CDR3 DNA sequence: TGTGCCAGCAGCTTAGGGGACAGGGGTGGCAATCAGCCCCAGCATTTT. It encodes CASSLGDRGGNQPQHF.

The CDR3 DNA follows: TGCGCCAGCAGCTTGGAGGTAGCGGGGGGCCAAGAGACCCAGTACTTC. Its protein product is CASSLEVAGGQETQYF. The rearrangement links TRBV5-1 to TRBJ2-5, with 10 bases matching TRBD2. The CDR3 is 16 residues long. V was pared by 0 bases and J by 1 base, with 3 bases of the junction left unmatched. Germline V gives CDR1 SGHRS, CDR2 YFSETQ.